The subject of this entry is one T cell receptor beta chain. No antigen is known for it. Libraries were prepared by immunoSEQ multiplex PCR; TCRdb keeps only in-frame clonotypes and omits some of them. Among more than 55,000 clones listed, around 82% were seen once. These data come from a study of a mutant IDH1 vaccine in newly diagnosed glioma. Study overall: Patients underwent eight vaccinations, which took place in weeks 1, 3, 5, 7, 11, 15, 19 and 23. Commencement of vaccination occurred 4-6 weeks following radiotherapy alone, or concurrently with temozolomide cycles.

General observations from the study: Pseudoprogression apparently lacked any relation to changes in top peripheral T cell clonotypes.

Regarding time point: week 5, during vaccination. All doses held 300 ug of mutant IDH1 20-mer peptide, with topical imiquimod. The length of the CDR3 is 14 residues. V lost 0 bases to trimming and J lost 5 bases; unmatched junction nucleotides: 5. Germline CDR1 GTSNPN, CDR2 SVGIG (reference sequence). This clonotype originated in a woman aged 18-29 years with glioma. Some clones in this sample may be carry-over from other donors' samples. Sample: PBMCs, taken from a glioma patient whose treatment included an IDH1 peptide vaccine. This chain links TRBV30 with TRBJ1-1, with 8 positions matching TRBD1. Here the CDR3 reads CAWSVGRGRTEAFF. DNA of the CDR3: TGTGCCTGGAGTGTCGGCAGGGGGCGAACTGAAGCTTTCTTT.